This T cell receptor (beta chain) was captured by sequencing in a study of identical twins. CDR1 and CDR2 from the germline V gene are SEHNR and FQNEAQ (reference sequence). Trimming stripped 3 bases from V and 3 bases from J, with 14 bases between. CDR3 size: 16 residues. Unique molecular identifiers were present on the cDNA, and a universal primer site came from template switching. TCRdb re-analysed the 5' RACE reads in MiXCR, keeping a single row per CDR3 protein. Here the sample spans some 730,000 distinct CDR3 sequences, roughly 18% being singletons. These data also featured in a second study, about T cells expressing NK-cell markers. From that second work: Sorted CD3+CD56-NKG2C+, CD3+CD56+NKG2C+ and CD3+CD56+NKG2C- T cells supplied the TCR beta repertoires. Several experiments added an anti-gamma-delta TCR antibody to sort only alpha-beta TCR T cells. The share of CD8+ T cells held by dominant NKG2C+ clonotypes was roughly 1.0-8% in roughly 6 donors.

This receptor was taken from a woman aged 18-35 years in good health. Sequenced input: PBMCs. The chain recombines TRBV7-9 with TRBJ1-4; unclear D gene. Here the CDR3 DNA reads TGTGCCAGCAGCTTTTACGAGGATCGTGCTAATGAAAAACTGTTTTTT. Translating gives CASSFYEDRANEKLFF.